A selection of T cell receptor beta chains follows, all from one sample in a study of blood T cell repertoires in COVID-19. Here immunoSEQ multiplex PCR was the method, and the copy in TCRdb shows in-frame clones only, minus some. Of some 400,000 clones listed, 91% are singletons. The sequenced sample consisted of PBMCs or T cells enriched from blood (not recorded which). These receptors came from a woman between 40 and 50 years old who had been exposed to COVID-19. Both conserved end residues are part of each CDR3. The D gene is left open where the match is weak. Clone size is shown for a subset of rows, as once, few, many or a class of expanded clone.

j_call | clone_size | v_call | d_call | cdr3_nt | cdr3_aa
TRBJ1-1 | - | TRBV14 | - | TGTGCCAGCAGCCAAGATCAGACGGGTAAAAACACTGAAGCTTTCTTT | CASSQDQTGKNTEAFF
TRBJ1-1 | - | TRBV7-2 | TRBD1 | TGTGCCAGCAGCTTAGTCCCCGGGACAGACGGCACTGAAGCTTTCTTT | CASSLVPGTDGTEAFF
TRBJ1-3 | once | TRBV10-3 | - | TGTGCCATCAGTGCCGAAGGAGGCTCTGGAAACACCATATATTTT | CAISAEGGSGNTIYF
TRBJ2-5 | - | TRBV19 | - | TGTGCCAGTAGTATGGCGGGACCTACCCAAGAGACCCAGTACTTC | CASSMAGPTQETQYF
TRBJ1-2 | - | TRBV29-1 | - | TGCAGCGTTGAGGCAGGGGACTATGGCTACACCTTC | CSVEAGDYGYTF
TRBJ1-2 | - | TRBV7-9 | - | TGTGCCAGCACCCCTGGGGACTTCTATGGCTACACCTTC | CASTPGDFYGYTF
TRBJ2-3 | - | TRBV5-4 | TRBD2 | TGTGCCAGCAGCTTGGTTCTTCGCGGGGGGGCAGGAGATACGCAGTATTTT | CASSLVLRGGAGDTQYF
TRBJ1-5 | - | TRBV19 | TRBD1 | TGTGCCAGTAGTGCGGACAGGCCTAGCAATCAGCCCCAGCATTTT | CASSADRPSNQPQHF
TRBJ1-4 | - | TRBV7-6 | - | TGTGCCAGCAGCTTTCTCCCGGGGGAAAAACTGTTTTTT | CASSFLPGEKLFF
TRBJ2-1 | - | TRBV10-3 | - | TGTGCCATCAGTGGGGCTAGCAATTCTCCCACTGAGCAGTTCTTC | CAISGASNSPTEQFF
TRBJ2-3 | - | TRBV5-6 | TRBD2 | TGTGCCAGCAGCCGAAGCGGGAACCCCACGAATACGCAGTATTTT | CASSRSGNPTNTQYF
TRBJ2-7 | - | TRBV5-5 | - | TGTGCCAGCAGGTTGACAGCCTCCTACGAGCAGTACTTC | CASRLTASYEQYF
TRBJ1-1 | - | TRBV27 | TRBD1 | TGTGCCAGCAGTTTACCGACAGGGCGAGCTTTCTTT | CASSLPTGRAFF
TRBJ1-3 | once | TRBV12-3/TRBV12-4 | - | TGTGCCAGCATCCTAGGCGGGGGAAACACCATATATTTT | CASILGGGNTIYF
TRBJ1-3 | - | TRBV18 | - | TGTGCCAGCTCACCAAGGGCAGGGGCGTCCGGAAACACCATATATTTT | CASSPRAGASGNTIYF
TRBJ1-2 | - | TRBV7-9 | TRBD1 | TGTGCCAGCAGCTTAGGGGACAGCTTCTATGGCTACACCTTC | CASSLGDSFYGYTF
TRBJ2-5 | once | TRBV7-6 | TRBD2 | TGTGCCAGCAGCTTAGCGTCTGGACCTAGCGGGAGAAAAGAGACCCAGTACTTC | CASSLASGPSGRKETQYF
TRBJ2-3 | - | TRBV6-5 | - | TGTGCCAGCAGTTTAGGGGGGGGGAGCACAGATACGCAGTATTTT | CASSLGGGSTDTQYF
TRBJ1-3 | few | TRBV3-1/TRBV3-2 | - | TGTGCCAGCAGCCGTCAGGGGGGAAACACCATATATTTT | CASSRQGGNTIYF
TRBJ2-1 | - | TRBV14 | - | TGTGCCAGCAGCCACCTTGAGGCCCTTAGGGGCAATGAGCAGTTCTTC | CASSHLEALRGNEQFF
TRBJ1-4 | - | TRBV30 | - | TGTGCCTGGAGTAGGGGTACAACTAATGAAAAACTGTTTTTT | CAWSRGTTNEKLFF
TRBJ2-7 | - | TRBV6-1 | - | TGTGCCAGCAGTGATGTAACAGCCTCACCTCACGAGCAGTACTTC | CASSDVTASPHEQYF
TRBJ1-1 | - | TRBV7-9 | - | TGTGCCAGCAGCTTTCGCCGAGGCACTGAAGCTTTCTTT | CASSFRRGTEAFF
TRBJ2-7 | - | TRBV6-1 | TRBD1 | TGTGCCAGCAGTGATCCGGGGACAGGGATTGGCGAGCAGTACTTC | CASSDPGTGIGEQYF
TRBJ1-1 | - | TRBV2 | - | TGTGCCAGCAGGATCGTAGCTATGGCTGAAGCTTTCTTT | CASRIVAMAEAFF
TRBJ2-6 | - | TRBV18 | TRBD1 | TGTGCCAGCTCATCGACGGGACAGCTTCGCTCTGGGGCCAACGTCCTGACTTTC | CASSSTGQLRSGANVLTF
TRBJ1-2 | - | TRBV5-4 | - | TGTGCCAGCAGCTCAACGGGGGGCGGCTACACCTTC | CASSSTGGGYTF
TRBJ2-1 | - | TRBV7-3 | - | TGTGCCAGCAGCTTAACGTCGACTACACCGCAGTTCTTC | CASSLTSTTPQFF
TRBJ1-2 | - | TRBV12-5 | - | TGTGCTAGTGGCTCGGGCTATGGCTACACCTTC | CASGSGYGYTF
TRBJ1-2 | - | TRBV4-1 | TRBD1 | TGCGCCAGCAGCCCTACACAGGGGACTAACTATGGCTACACCTTC | CASSPTQGTNYGYTF
TRBJ1-1 | - | TRBV18 | - | TGTGCCAGCTCACGACTATCCGGGAACACTGAAGCTTTCTTT | CASSRLSGNTEAFF
TRBJ2-1 | - | TRBV19 | - | TGTGCCAGTAGTTCCCCCGGTTTCGGGTACAATGAGCAGTTCTTC | CASSSPGFGYNEQFF
TRBJ1-1 | - | TRBV6-5 | TRBD1 | TGTGCCAGCAGTTTAATGGACAGGGACACTGAAGCTTTCTTT | CASSLMDRDTEAFF
TRBJ1-1 | - | TRBV12-3/TRBV12-4 | - | TGTGCCAGCAGTGTAGGTCGGGACACTGAAGCTTTCTTT | CASSVGRDTEAFF
TRBJ1-6 | - | TRBV5-6 | TRBD1 | TGTGCCAGCAGCTACCGGGACAGGGAAAAAACCCTCCACTTT | CASSYRDREKTLHF
TRBJ2-1 | - | TRBV6-2/TRBV6-3 | - | TGTGCCAGCAGTTCCTTGAGAGCCGTTTTGGTTGAGCAGTTCTTC | CASSSLRAVLVEQFF
TRBJ2-7 | - | TRBV11-2 | - | TGTGCCAGCAGCTTAGAGGGGGGTGGATACGAGCAGTACTTC | CASSLEGGGYEQYF
TRBJ2-1 | - | TRBV7-7 | - | TGTGCTAGCAGCTTAACTACTAGCTCCTACAATGAGCAGTTCTTC | CASSLTTSSYNEQFF
TRBJ2-4 | - | TRBV30 | TRBD1 | TGTGCCTGGAGGGGACAGTTACTAGCCAAAAACATTCAGTACTTC | CAWRGQLLAKNIQYF
TRBJ1-5 | - | TRBV19 | - | TGTGCCAGTAGTAGGGGGCACGGCCAGCCCCAGCATTTT | CASSRGHGQPQHF
TRBJ2-5 | - | TRBV5-1 | - | TGCGCCAGCATCGGGACCCTTGGGGGGGCAGAGACCCAGTACTTC | CASIGTLGGAETQYF
TRBJ1-6 | - | TRBV7-6 | TRBD1 | TGTGCCAGCAGCGGGGACAGAACCAATTCACCCCTCCACTTT | CASSGDRTNSPLHF
TRBJ2-2 | - | TRBV7-8 | - | TGTGCCAGCAGCTTATCCGGGGGGCCGGGCACCGGGGAGCTGTTTTTT | CASSLSGGPGTGELFF
TRBJ1-2 | - | TRBV6-4 | TRBD1 | TGTGCCAGCAGGCCCGGGACAGGGGGTTATGGCTACACCTTC | CASRPGTGGYGYTF
TRBJ2-3 | - | TRBV19 | TRBD2 | TGTGCCAGTAGTATAGTACGGGGGGAAGGCACAGATACGCAGTATTTT | CASSIVRGEGTDTQYF
TRBJ1-2 | - | TRBV12-3/TRBV12-4 | - | TGTGCCAGCAGCTCTACGGGGGTACATGGCTACACCTTC | CASSSTGVHGYTF
TRBJ2-5 | once | TRBV3-1/TRBV3-2 | - | TGTGCCAGCAGCCAAACAACTAGGGCGGAGACCCAGTACTTC | CASSQTTRAETQYF
TRBJ2-6 | - | TRBV15 | - | TGTGCCACCAGCAGGGCCTTTCTCTCTGGGGCCAACGTCCTGACTTTC | CATSRAFLSGANVLTF
TRBJ1-6 | - | TRBV19 | TRBD1 | TGTGCCAGTAGTCCCGGGACAGGGGCTAATAATTCACCCCTCCACTTT | CASSPGTGANNSPLHF
TRBJ1-6 | - | TRBV7-9 | - | TGTGCCAGCAGCTTAGCCTTAGGACAGAATAATTCACCCCTCCACTTT | CASSLALGQNNSPLHF
TRBJ2-7 | - | TRBV5-5 | - | TGTGCCAGCAGCGAGGTCCCGTCCTACGAGCAGTACTTC | CASSEVPSYEQYF
TRBJ1-4 | - | TRBV30 | TRBD1 | TGTGCCTGGAGTGTACGAGGGACAGGGTCAAAACTGTTTTTT | CAWSVRGTGSKLFF
TRBJ2-3 | - | TRBV27 | - | TGTGCCAGCAGTTTATGGTGGGAGAGGGATACGCAGTATTTT | CASSLWWERDTQYF
TRBJ2-7 | - | TRBV6-2/TRBV6-3 | - | TGTGCCAGCAGTTACTCGACGAGTCAGGGGGGACCCGAGCAGTACTTC | CASSYSTSQGGPEQYF
TRBJ2-3 | - | TRBV4-3 | TRBD1 | TGCGCCAGCAGCCAAGAGGGACAGCCCACAGATACGCAGTATTTT | CASSQEGQPTDTQYF
TRBJ1-1 | once | TRBV6-5 | - | TGTGCCAGCATAAACATGAGGATAACTTTCTTT | CASINMRITFF
TRBJ2-7 | - | TRBV5-8 | - | TGTGCCAGCAGCTTGCTGGGGACTGGAGGCGAGCAGTACTTC | CASSLLGTGGEQYF
TRBJ1-5 | - | TRBV11-2 | TRBD1 | TGTGCCAGCAGCTTAAAGGGGGCTGGGGGGAATCAGCCCCAGCATTTT | CASSLKGAGGNQPQHF
TRBJ1-2 | - | TRBV5-1 | TRBD1 | TGCGCCAGCAGCAGAAGGCCACAGGGGGCTATGAATGGCTACACCTTC | CASSRRPQGAMNGYTF